This T cell receptor (beta chain) was captured by sequencing in a study of tumor-infiltrating lymphocytes in localized non-small cell lung cancer. Profiling relied on immunoSEQ multiplex PCR, and the TCRdb table lists in-frame clones only, not all of them. The repertoire holds just under 30,000 clones, approximately 83% seen once, with around 2.1% in the top ten. Germline CDR1 reads MNHNS; CDR2 reads SASEGT. The V end was cut by 5 bases, the J end by 5 bases, with 5 bases between. CDR3 length: 11 amino acids. With respect to this clone: Its antigen is not known.

Points from the study as a whole: Only some patients had TCR sequencing, depending on available tissue.

The chain recombines TRBV6-1 with TRBJ2-3; D call uncertain. The material sequenced was lung tumor tissue. The source of this sequence is a human donor with non-small cell lung cancer. CDR3 bases: TGTGCCAGCAGTTCTAGAGATACGCAGTATTTT. Amino acids: CASSSRDTQYF.